Below are 26 T cell receptor beta chains sequenced from a single sample in a study of blood T cells in healthy people across ages. Next came a second PCR, run for about 6 to 11 cycles, which used a sample-barcoded 5' primer along with a J-beta primer mix. TCRdb passed the 5' RACE reads through MiXCR, listing each CDR3 protein once. The sample holds roughly 1.6 million distinct CDR3 sequences; roughly 32% are singletons and the top ten take around 10%. The sequencing sample was made of blood. Every receptor here comes from a woman aged 25 to 39 in good health.

The table lists this clonotype with many counts. This sequence joins TRBV15 and TRBJ2-5, with 10 bases that match TRBD2. The CDR3 consists of 15 residues. The germline CDR1 and CDR2 sequences are LNHNV and YYDKDF (reference sequence). Losses at the gene ends were 9 bases for V and 2 bases for J; bases not matched to a gene: 9. The chain's CDR3 is CATSPGLALQETQYF. Here the CDR3 DNA reads TGTGCCACAAGTCCGGGACTAGCGCTGCAAGAGACCCAGTACTTC.

The chain has TRBV20-1 and TRBJ2-5; 7 bases are shared with TRBD2. Germline loops: CDR1 DFQATT, CDR2 SNEGSKA (reference sequence). J was trimmed by 4 bases and V by 3 bases; bases with no gene match: 14. This CDR3 is 16 amino acids long. CDR3 in DNA: TGCAGTGCTAGGATAGTTGGCGCGGGGGTGGGAGAGACCCAGTACTTC. It codes for CSARIVGAGVGETQYF.

V is TRBV29-1 and J is TRBJ2-1; D remains unclear. The DNA end lines up better with TRBJ2-7; the J call may be wrong. The CDR3 totals 12 residues. The germline gives CDR1 SQVTM, CDR2 ANQGSEA. DNA for the CDR3: TGCAGCGCCGGTTCCTCCTACAATGAGCAGTACTTC. It translates to CSAGSSYNEQYF.

This chain connects TRBV20-1 to TRBJ1-1, with D possibly being TRBD1 (5 bases). V lost 5 bases, J lost 5 bases, and 21 bases lay in between. Germline V gene data show CDR1 as DFQATT and CDR2 as SNEGSKA (reference sequence). The CDR3 contains 15 residues. Written as DNA, the CDR3 is TGCAGTGCTCCTAAAGCCCACTGGGGGGGAACTGAAGCTTTCTTT. Translated: CSAPKAHWGGTEAFF.

This clonotype was observed a handful of times. This chain connects TRBV6-5 to TRBJ1-2; 7 nucleotides line up with TRBD1. The ends lost 0 bases at V and 0 bases at J; junction bases unmatched: 10. CDR3 length equals 18 residues. Germline CDR1 reads MNHEY; CDR2 reads SVGAGI. CDR3 region: CASSYSLHGTDSNYGYTF. Written as DNA, the CDR3 is TGTGCCAGCAGTTACTCACTCCATGGGACAGACTCTAACTATGGCTACACCTTC.

Concerning this clonotype itself: The junction shows a germline mismatch at one end, possibly a read error. V and J are TRBV3-1 and TRBJ2-1; D is possibly TRBD1 (5 bases). The CDR3 is 18 amino acids. CDR1 is LGHDT, CDR2 YNNKEL, per germline (reference sequence). The CDR3: CASSLLRRQSGSYNGQFF. In DNA, the CDR3 is TGTGCCAGCAGCCTTCTCCGTCGACAGTCAGGCTCCTACAATGGGCAGTTCTTC.

About this clonotype itself: A much larger clone differs by one base, so this may be a read error. The rearrangement links TRBV4-1 to TRBJ2-7; 9 nucleotides match TRBD1. CDR1 and CDR2 from the germline V gene are MGHRA and YSYEKL. This CDR3 has 15 amino acids. V gave up 4 bases and J gave up 7 bases; unmatched junction bases: 11. The CDR3 reads CASSRGDRDDYEQYF. DNA of the CDR3: TGCGCCAGCAGCCGCGGGGACAGGGATGATTATGAGCAGTACTTC.

In nucleotides, the CDR3 is TGTGCCAGCAGCTTAGATACCCTCGAGCAGTACTTC. It codes for CASSLDTLEQYF. V usage is TRBV7-9 and J usage is TRBJ2-5; D gene unclear. The last part of the DNA fits TRBJ2-7 better; the J call may be wrong. The CDR3 has 12 residues. Germline lookup yields CDR1 SEHNR and CDR2 FQNEAQ (reference sequence).

This clonotype appeared a few times. The V and J genes are TRBV20-1 and TRBJ2-7, with D possibly matching TRBD1 (6 bases). The CDR3 sequence is 18 residues long. Germline lookup yields CDR1 DFQATT and CDR2 SNEGSKA (reference sequence). Trimming removed 2 bases at V and 0 bases at J, with 23 bases between. The DNA for the CDR3 is TGCAGTGCTAGACGGTCCCGGCCGACAGGCGGAGGCTCCTACGAGCAGTACTTC. It is translated as CSARRSRPTGGGSYEQYF.

The J gene is TRBJ2-1, the V gene TRBV20-1; no clear D. Trimming stripped 4 bases from V and 8 bases from J, with 9 bases between. Germline CDR1 and CDR2: DFQATT and SNEGSKA (reference sequence). The CDR3 runs 11 residues. CDR3 DNA: TGCAGTGCTACGACAAGGGATGAGCAGTTCTTC. Its translation: CSATTRDEQFF.

A word on this clonotype: Given a much more abundant clone one base away, this may be a read error. V is TRBV3-1 and J is TRBJ2-7; no firm D call. Trimming shortened V by 1 base and J by 6 bases, and 4 bases separated the two germline ends. The germline V gene has CDR1 LGHDT and CDR2 YNNKEL (reference sequence). The CDR3 has 11 amino acids. CDR3 coding DNA: TGTGCCAGCAGCCAAGTTCGCGAGCAGTACTTC. Protein sequence: CASSQVREQYF.

The V and J genes are TRBV24-1 and TRBJ2-1; 10 bases are shared with TRBD2. The germline V gene has CDR1 KGHDR and CDR2 SFDVKD. Losses at the gene ends were 5 bases for V and 3 bases for J; bases not matched to a gene: 9. The CDR3 loop spans 17 amino acids. The CDR3 coding sequence is TGTGCCACCAGTGGCCCTAAGCGGGAGGGCTACTACAATGAGCAGTTCTTC. This gives the protein CATSGPKREGYYNEQFF.

CDR3 region: CASSQVSVSSYNEQFF. As DNA, the CDR3 is TGTGCCAGCAGCCAAGTGTCCGTGAGCTCCTACAATGAGCAGTTCTTC. J is TRBJ2-1 and V is TRBV3-1, with D unclear. CDR3 length equals 16 residues. V lost 1 base, J lost 0 bases, and 10 bases lay in between. The germline CDR1 and CDR2 sequences are LGHDT and YNNKEL (reference sequence).

This clonotype has just a few counts. The V gene is TRBV20-1, the J gene TRBJ2-1; no firm D call. CDR1 is DFQATT and CDR2 is SNEGSKA in the germline V gene (reference sequence). Trimming took 5 bases from V and 15 from J, leaving 14 bases between them. The CDR3 sequence is 10 residues long. Written as DNA, the CDR3 is TGCAGTGCTCTCCGAGGATACCTGTTCTTC. Translated: CSALRGYLFF.

V is TRBV10-3 and J is TRBJ2-7; 9 bases match TRBD1. There are 15 residues in the CDR3. V trimming: 6 bases; J trimming: 1 base; junction bases outside the gene matches: 7. In germline, CDR1 is ENHRY, CDR2 SYGVKD. As DNA, the CDR3 is TGTGCCATCAGGTGCGGGACAGGGACTTCCTACGAGCAGTACTTC. Amino acids: CAIRCGTGTSYEQYF.

This clonotype turned up a few times. The rearrangement links TRBV2 to TRBJ2-7, with D maybe TRBD1 (5 bases). This CDR3 contains 14 residues. V gave up 3 bases and J gave up 1 base, with 10 bases separating them. Germline CDR1 SNHLY, CDR2 FYNNEI. The CDR3 DNA is TGTGCCAGCAGTGACCTCTCAGGGTCCTACGAGCAGTACTTC. This translates into CASSDLSGSYEQYF.

This clonotype occurred a few times. The rearrangement uses TRBV7-2 and TRBJ2-3, with TRBD2 as a possible D gene (5 bases). V lost 1 base and J 3 bases, leaving 14 bases between the germline ends. The CDR3 covers 16 residues. Per the germline V gene, CDR1 is SGHTA and CDR2 is FQGNSA. CDR3 sequence reads: CASSLDLGVMTDTQYF. The CDR3 coding sequence is TGTGCCAGCAGCTTAGATCTCGGGGTAATGACAGATACGCAGTATTTT.

The chain is built from TRBV15 and TRBJ2-1, with 8 nucleotides matching TRBD2. Germline CDR1 LNHNV, CDR2 YYDKDF (reference sequence). With 2 bases clipped from V and 4 bases from J, the junction kept 4 bases outside the gene matches. CDR3 size: 15 residues. The CDR3: CATSRPSGRYNEQFF. In DNA, the CDR3 is TGTGCCACCAGCAGACCGAGCGGGAGATACAATGAGCAGTTCTTC.

This clonotype was seen more than once but under ten times. The V call is TRBV6-2 or TRBV6-3, the J call TRBJ2-7; D uncertain. Germline V lookup: CDR1 MNHEY, CDR2 SVGEGT. The CDR3 spans 13 residues. Trimming took off 4 bases at V and 3 bases at J, with 10 bases between the two ends. The CDR3 reads CASSSLPNYEQYF. DNA of the CDR3: TGTGCCAGCAGTTCTTTACCTAACTACGAGCAGTACTTC.

V usage is TRBV12-3 or TRBV12-4 and J usage is TRBJ1-4; D possibly corresponds to TRBD1 (5 bases). Trimming pared 0 bases from V and 8 bases from J, leaving 7 bases between. The CDR3 spans 13 residues. CDR3 DNA: TGTGCCAGCAGTTTAGCAGGGGAGGAAAAACTGTTTTTT. Amino acids: CASSLAGEEKLFF.

This clonotype was picked up many times. The chain has TRBV11-2 and TRBJ2-7, with D tentatively TRBD1 (6 bases). V lost 8 bases and J 7 bases, leaving 12 bases between the germline ends. Germline V lookup: CDR1 SGHAT, CDR2 FQNNGV. This CDR3 contains 11 residues. CDR3 sequence: CASGQPLEQYF. The CDR3 DNA is TGTGCCAGCGGACAGCCCCTGGAGCAGTACTTC.

The chain carries TRBV12-5 and TRBJ1-1, with D possibly matching TRBD1 (6 bases). CDR3 length: 15 amino acids. V gave up 4 bases and J gave up 0 bases, with 12 bases separating them. Germline values: CDR1 LGHNT, CDR2 FRNRAP. The CDR3 DNA is TGTGCTAGTGGTTCCTCGGGGGCTATGAACACTGAAGCTTTCTTT. Encoded protein: CASGSSGAMNTEAFF.

This clonotype was counted between two and nine times. The V gene is TRBV3-1, the J gene TRBJ1-2; perhaps TRBD1 as D (6 bases). Germline V gene lookup returns CDR1 LGHDT and CDR2 YNNKEL (reference sequence). The length of the CDR3 is 13 residues. V was cut by 3 bases and J by 6 bases, with 11 bases left in between. Written as DNA, the CDR3 is TGTGCCAGCAGCCAGAACAGGGCAAATGGCTACACCTTC. Its protein product is CASSQNRANGYTF. The full variable domain, in which reference TRBV3-1 and TRBJ1-2 provide the parts outside the CDR3, is DTAVSQTPKYLVTQMGNDKSIKCEQNLGHDTMYWYKQDSKKFLKIMFSYNNKELIINETVPNRFSPKSPDKAHLNLHINSLELGDSAVYFCASSQNRANGYTFGSGTRLTVV.

J is TRBJ2-4 and V is TRBV7-9, with D hard to call. The V end was cut by 5 bases, the J end by 0 bases, with 11 bases between. Germline lookup yields CDR1 SEHNR and CDR2 FQNEAQ (reference sequence). CDR3 size: 15 residues. CDR3 in DNA: TGTGCCAGCAGCGCGGCAACCCTAGCCAAAAACATTCAGTACTTC. It codes for CASSAATLAKNIQYF.

This clonotype has just a few counts. The V and J genes are TRBV20-1 and TRBJ1-5, with 8 positions matching TRBD1. CDR3 length: 14 amino acids. Looked up from germline, CDR1 is DFQATT and CDR2 is SNEGSKA (reference sequence). V trimming: 3 bases; J trimming: 3 bases; junction bases outside the gene matches: 4. The CDR3 is CSARQGAPNQPQHF. As DNA, the CDR3 is TGCAGTGCTAGGCAGGGGGCACCCAATCAGCCCCAGCATTTT.

The rearrangement uses TRBV7-9 and TRBJ1-4; 8 nucleotides align to TRBD1. The germline CDR1 and CDR2 sequences are SEHNR and FQNEAQ (reference sequence). The J segment lost 3 bases and the V segment lost 1 base, leaving 7 bases of the junction unmatched. The CDR3 runs to 17 residues. CDR3 in amino acids: CASSLGQGALANEKLFF. The CDR3 region has the DNA TGTGCCAGCAGCTTAGGGCAGGGGGCTTTAGCTAATGAAAAACTGTTTTTT.